This TCR beta chain stems from a study of shared clonotypes between healthy human individuals. Study-level results: The represented genetic and exposure-history diversity was limited by the small number of donors.

Healthy and HIV-negative, the adult donors had no recent acute infections or vaccinations. V lost 2 bases and J lost 5, with 9 bases in between. The CDR3 extends over 13 amino acids. CDR1 is MDHEN and CDR2 is SYDVKM in the germline V gene. The authors ran the assay at deep level. The method was immunoSEQ multiplex PCR; TCRdb's version includes in-frame clones alone and lacks a portion of them. The sample carries 450,000 to 500,000 clones, around 80% recorded once. Concerning this clone: Its matching antigen is unknown.

The TCR originated in a woman in her thirties or forties in good health. Some clones in this sample may be carry-over from other donors' samples. The sample was PBMCs. This chain links TRBV28 with TRBJ1-1, with D hard to call. The CDR3 loop reads CASSLDGVTEAFF. The CDR3 region has the DNA TGTGCCAGCAGTTTAGACGGGGTGACTGAAGCTTTCTTT. Variable domain in full (rest from reference TRBV28 and TRBJ1-1): DVKVTQSSRYLVKRTGEKVFLECVQDMDHENMFWYRQDPGLGLRLIYFSYDVKMKEKGDIPEGYSVSREKKERFSLILESASTNQTSMYLCASSLDGVTEAFFGQGTRLTVV.